The rows below give T cell receptor beta chains drawn from one sample of a study of STAT3 mutations in large granular lymphocyte leukemia. Sequenced by immunoSEQ multiplex PCR; TCRdb stores in-frame clones only, minus some. The repertoire has about 4,000 clones, 82% of them found once; the top ten carry around 87%. Sequencing was carried out using peripheral blood mononuclear cells. Every receptor here comes from a boy aged 10-17 years with T-cell large granular lymphocyte leukemia. Some clones in this sample may be carry-over from other donors' samples. Each CDR3 is given with its conserved first and last residue. A D gene is named only where the DNA matches it firmly. Size values are once, few and many counts, or a class for expanded clones, and some rows have none.

V	D	J	size	CDR3	DNA
TRBV6-6	NA	TRBJ1-5	NA	CASSYSSIGNQPQHF	TGTGCCAGCAGTTACAGCAGTATCGGTAATCAGCCCCAGCATTTT
TRBV5-4	TRBD2	TRBJ2-3	NA	CASSLGTSGGADTQYF	TGTGCCAGCAGCTTGGGGACTAGCGGGGGGGCAGATACGCAGTATTTT
TRBV25-1	NA	TRBJ1-5	NA	CASGNPGQPQHF	TGTGCCAGCGGGAATCCGGGACAGCCCCAGCATTTT
TRBV6-1	TRBD1	TRBJ2-1	NA	CASIRPGQGRDGQFF	TGTGCCAGCATCCGACCGGGACAGGGGAGGGACGGGCAGTTCTTC
TRBV23-1	NA	TRBJ1-5	NA	CASSQPPKLQGEQPQHF	TGCGCCAGCAGTCAACCGCCAAAACTACAGGGAGAGCAGCCCCAGCATTTT
TRBV18	TRBD1	TRBJ1-6	NA	CASSTGQGGNSPLHF	TGTGCCAGCTCAACGGGACAGGGCGGTAATTCACCCCTCCACTTT
TRBV29-1	NA	TRBJ1-2	NA	CSVRRGIRYGYTF	TGCAGCGTTCGCAGAGGCATACGGTATGGCTACACCTTC
TRBV30	NA	TRBJ2-1	NA	CAWSVQGRDVNEQFF	TGTGCCTGGAGTGTACAGGGAAGGGACGTCAATGAGCAGTTCTTC
TRBV28	NA	TRBJ1-2	few	CASSWDVYGYTF	TGTGCCAGCAGTTGGGACGTCTATGGCTACACCTTC
TRBV7-9	TRBD1	TRBJ1-2	NA	CASSLGARQGRGYTF	TGTGCCAGCAGCTTAGGGGCCAGACAGGGACGTGGCTACACCTTC
TRBV6-5	NA	TRBJ1-6	NA	CASSYRDSYSPLHF	TGTGCCAGCAGTTACCGGGACTCTTATTCACCCCTCCACTTT
TRBV5-1	NA	TRBJ2-7	NA	CASSPGPSDYEQYF	TGCGCCAGCAGCCCTGGCCCATCGGACTACGAGCAGTACTTC
TRBV5-1	NA	TRBJ2-7	NA	CASSPGSSAGYYEQYF	TGCGCCAGCAGCCCCGGTAGTAGCGCTGGATACTACGAGCAGTACTTC
TRBV30	NA	TRBJ2-7	NA	CAWRDYYEQYF	TGTGCCTGGAGGGACTACTACGAGCAGTACTTC
TRBV30	NA	TRBJ2-7	NA	CAWSGGLSSYEQYF	TGTGCCTGGAGTGGCGGCTTAAGCTCCTACGAGCAGTACTTC
TRBV29-1	NA	TRBJ2-5	NA	CSVQDPANQETQYF	TGCAGCGTGCAGGATCCCGCTAACCAAGAGACCCAGTACTTC
TRBV7-9	NA	TRBJ1-2	NA	CASSFRDRYYGYTF	TGTGCCAGCAGCTTCCGTGACAGATACTATGGCTACACCTTC
TRBV30	TRBD1	TRBJ2-7	NA	CAWTSGTGTYEQYF	TGTGCCTGGACCTCCGGGACAGGGACCTACGAGCAGTACTTC
TRBV25-1	NA	TRBJ2-6	NA	CASSPQDGSGANVLTF	TGTGCCAGCAGTCCCCAAGACGGCTCTGGGGCCAACGTCCTGACTTTC
TRBV6-5	NA	TRBJ1-6	NA	CASSPLLTGFSPLHF	TGTGCCAGCAGTCCTTTACTCACGGGTTTTTCACCCCTCCACTTT
TRBV14	NA	TRBJ2-7	NA	CASSPAPSYEQYF	TGTGCCAGCAGCCCTGCGCCCTCCTACGAGCAGTACTTC
TRBV30	NA	TRBJ2-1	NA	CAWSPRTNNEQFF	TGTGCCTGGAGTCCGAGGACTAACAATGAGCAGTTCTTC
TRBV9	TRBD2	TRBJ2-1	NA	CASNLAGVASDEQFF	TGTGCCAGCAACCTAGCGGGAGTGGCATCTGATGAGCAGTTCTTC
TRBV6-4	TRBD1	TRBJ2-3	NA	CASSSTGTGTDTQYF	TGTGCCAGCAGCTCCACCGGGACAGGGACAGATACGCAGTATTTT
TRBV5-6	NA	TRBJ2-1	NA	CASSPGGGSSSYNEQFF	TGTGCCAGCAGCCCCGGGGGAGGCTCAAGCTCCTACAATGAGCAGTTCTTC
TRBV30	TRBD1	TRBJ1-2	NA	CAWRGQGDYGYTF	TGTGCCTGGAGGGGACAGGGCGACTATGGCTACACCTTC
TRBV6-5	NA	TRBJ2-3	few	CASSPGTDTQYF	TGTGCCAGCAGCCCGGGAACAGATACGCAGTATTTT
TRBV25-1	NA	TRBJ2-4	NA	CASSEGAKNIQYF	TGTGCCAGCAGTGAGGGGGCCAAAAACATTCAGTACTTC
TRBV13	NA	TRBJ1-5	NA	CASSFNRASNQPQHF	TGTGCCAGCAGCTTTAACAGGGCGAGCAATCAGCCCCAGCATTTT
TRBV7-9	NA	TRBJ1-6	NA	CASSLGQTYNSPLHF	TGTGCCAGCAGCTTAGGACAGACTTATAATTCACCCCTCCACTTT
TRBV6-6	TRBD2	TRBJ2-7	NA	CASSYGTSYEQYF	TGTGCCAGCAGTTACGGGACTAGCTACGAGCAGTACTTC